Below, 2 T cell receptor beta chains from the same sample are listed, as sequenced in a study of cytomegalovirus exposure and HLA in healthy donors. PCR employed 60 Vbeta and 13 Jbeta primers. Libraries were prepared by immunoSEQ multiplex PCR; TCRdb keeps only in-frame clonotypes and omits some of them. The sample consists of more than 75,000 clones, around 80% of them appearing once. The source material was PBMCs. The receptors were sampled from a man younger than 40 in good health and CMV-seronegative.

This clone has just a few counts. The chain uses TRBV10-2 and TRBJ1-2; D call uncertain. Trimming pared 6 bases from V and 7 bases from J, leaving 21 bases between. Germline CDR1 WSHSY, CDR2 SAAADI. The CDR3 runs to 15 residues. The CDR3 DNA is TGCGCCAGCAGCGATGCCGTCGGATTAGCGGGTGGCTACACCTTC. Protein sequence: CASSDAVGLAGGYTF.

The chain employs TRBV27 and TRBJ2-2; D unclear. Per the germline V gene, CDR1 is MNHEY and CDR2 is SMNVEV (reference sequence). Trimming took 5 bases from V and 5 from J, leaving 9 bases between them. The CDR3 contains 13 residues. CDR3 nucleotide sequence: TGTGCCAGCAGTCCTCTATCGACCGGGGAGCTGTTTTTT. It encodes CASSPLSTGELFF.